This TCR beta chain emerged from a study of radiation and T cells in renal cell carcinoma. The overall study: Nephrectomy followed 15 Gy stereotactic body radiation by 4 weeks.

Notes on the study in general: From baseline, blood top tumor clonotypes peaked at 2 weeks post-radiation.

Assay used: immunoSEQ multiplex PCR; TCRdb lists only in-frame clones, some missing. The sample shows 100,000 to 150,000 clones, around 89% of them seen only once. V was pared by 6 bases and J by 6 bases, with 12 bases of the junction left unmatched. The CDR3 is made up of 15 amino acids. Germline CDR1 is MNHEY and CDR2 is SVGAGI. Details on this clone: What it binds is unknown.

Sample time point: blood 2 weeks post-SBRT. Specified treatment: 15 Gy SBRT to primary tumor, nephrectomy 4 weeks later. Blood was sampled at baseline, 2 weeks and 4 weeks after SBRT. The input for sequencing was blood, taken from a patient whose treatment included radiotherapy and nephrectomy. This sequence originates from a woman between 70 and 85 years old with renal cell carcinoma. This rearrangement joins TRBV6-5 to TRBJ2-7, with 9 bases identical to TRBD1. CDR3 amino acids: CASRKQGAPHLEQYF. As DNA, the CDR3 is TGTGCCAGCAGAAAACAGGGGGCTCCCCATCTCGAGCAGTACTTC.